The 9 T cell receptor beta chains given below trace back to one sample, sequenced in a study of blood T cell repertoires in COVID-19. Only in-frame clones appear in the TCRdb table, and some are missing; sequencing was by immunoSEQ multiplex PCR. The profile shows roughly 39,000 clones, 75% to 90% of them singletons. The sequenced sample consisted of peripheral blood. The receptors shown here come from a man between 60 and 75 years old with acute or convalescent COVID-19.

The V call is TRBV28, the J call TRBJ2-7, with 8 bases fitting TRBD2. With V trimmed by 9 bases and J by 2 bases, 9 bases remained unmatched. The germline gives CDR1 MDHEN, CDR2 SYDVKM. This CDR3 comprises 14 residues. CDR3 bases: TGTGCCAGTCTGGTCCAGCGGGGGACCTACGAGCAGTACTTC. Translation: CASLVQRGTYEQYF.

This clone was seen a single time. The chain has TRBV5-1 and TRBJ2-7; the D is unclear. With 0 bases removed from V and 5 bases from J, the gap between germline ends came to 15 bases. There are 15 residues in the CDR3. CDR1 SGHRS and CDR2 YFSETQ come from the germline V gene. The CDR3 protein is CASSLDGGLVHEQYF. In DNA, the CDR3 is TGCGCCAGCAGCTTGGATGGCGGTTTAGTCCACGAGCAGTACTTC.

CDR3 in DNA: TGTGCCAGCAGCTTATCGCGGGGCCAAGAGACCCAGTACTTC. Residues: CASSLSRGQETQYF. The chain recombines TRBV11-1 with TRBJ2-5, with D perhaps matching TRBD2 (6 bases). There are 14 residues in the CDR3. Looked up from germline, CDR1 is SGHAT and CDR2 is FQDESV (reference sequence). V gave up 2 bases and J gave up 1 base, with 8 bases separating them.

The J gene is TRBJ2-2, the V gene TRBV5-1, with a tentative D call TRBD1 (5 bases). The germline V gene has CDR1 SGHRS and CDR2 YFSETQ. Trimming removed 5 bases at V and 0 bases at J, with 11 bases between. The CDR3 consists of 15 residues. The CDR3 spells CASRPTRANTGELFF. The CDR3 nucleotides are TGCGCCAGCAGACCTACCAGGGCGAACACCGGGGAGCTGTTTTTT. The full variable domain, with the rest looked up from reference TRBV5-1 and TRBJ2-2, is KAGVTQTPRYLIKTRGQQVTLSCSPISGHRSVSWYQQTPGQGLQFLFEYFSETQRNKGNFPGRFSGRQFSNSRSEMNVSTLELGDSALYLCASRPTRANTGELFFGEGSRLTVL.

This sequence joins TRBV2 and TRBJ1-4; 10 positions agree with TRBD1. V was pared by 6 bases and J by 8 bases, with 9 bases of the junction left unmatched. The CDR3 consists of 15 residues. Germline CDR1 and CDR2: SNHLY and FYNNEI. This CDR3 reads CASSLAGQGREKLFF. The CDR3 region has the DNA TGTGCCAGCAGCCTCGCGGGACAGGGGAGAGAAAAACTGTTTTTT.

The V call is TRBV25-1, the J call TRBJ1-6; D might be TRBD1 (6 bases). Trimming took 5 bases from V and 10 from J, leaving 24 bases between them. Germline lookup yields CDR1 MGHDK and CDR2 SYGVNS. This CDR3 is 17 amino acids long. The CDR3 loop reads CASSPLDVGAVRSPLHF. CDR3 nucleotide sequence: TGTGCCAGCAGTCCCTTGGATGTGGGGGCAGTGAGGTCACCCCTCCACTTT. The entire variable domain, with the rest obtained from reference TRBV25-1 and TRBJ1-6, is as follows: EADIYQTPRYLVIGTGKKITLECSQTMGHDKMYWYQQDPGMELHLIHYSYGVNSTEKGDLSSESTVSRIRTEHFPLTLESARPSHTSQYLCASSPLDVGAVRSPLHFGNGTRLTVT.

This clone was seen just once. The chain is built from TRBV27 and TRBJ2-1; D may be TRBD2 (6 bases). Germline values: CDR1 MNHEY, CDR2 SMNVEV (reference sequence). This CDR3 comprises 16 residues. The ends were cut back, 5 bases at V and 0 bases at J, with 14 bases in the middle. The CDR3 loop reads CASSLFSGRSYNEQFF. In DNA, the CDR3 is TGTGCCAGCAGTCTCTTTAGCGGACGCTCCTACAATGAGCAGTTCTTC.

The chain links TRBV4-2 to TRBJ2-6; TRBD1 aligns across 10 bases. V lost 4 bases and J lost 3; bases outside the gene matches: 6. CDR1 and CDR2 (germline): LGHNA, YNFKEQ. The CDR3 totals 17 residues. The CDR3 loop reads CASSLGQGGGGANVLTF. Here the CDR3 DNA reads TGTGCCAGCAGCCTAGGACAGGGGGGTGGTGGGGCCAACGTCCTGACTTTC.

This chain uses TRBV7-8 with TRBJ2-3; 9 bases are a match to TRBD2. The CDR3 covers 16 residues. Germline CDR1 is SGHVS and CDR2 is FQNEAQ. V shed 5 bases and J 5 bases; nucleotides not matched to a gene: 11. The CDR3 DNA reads TGTGCCAGCAGCCCCTCTAGCGGGGCCGTAATAGATACGCAGTATTTT. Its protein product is CASSPSSGAVIDTQYF.